This TCR beta chain was sequenced for a study of chemoradiotherapy in HPV16-positive cancers. Concerning this clone: The DNA is omitted, as the CDR3 cannot be located on it reliably, and the CDR3 follows TCRdb's listing.

Clones were read by immunoSEQ multiplex PCR, and TCRdb kept only the in-frame ones, dropping some. The data hold 9,500 to 15,000 clones, with 81% observed a single time. The CDR3 length equals 16 residues, ends included. The sample here was taken from a patient who underwent chemoradiotherapy. This rearrangement joins TRBV12-1 to TRBJ1-2; the DNA was not compared with TRBD1, the D call given in the table. TRBV12-1 is an annotated pseudogene. This receptor was obtained from a human donor with HPV-associated anogenital cancer. CDR3 amino acids: CASSFLVAGGNYGYTF.